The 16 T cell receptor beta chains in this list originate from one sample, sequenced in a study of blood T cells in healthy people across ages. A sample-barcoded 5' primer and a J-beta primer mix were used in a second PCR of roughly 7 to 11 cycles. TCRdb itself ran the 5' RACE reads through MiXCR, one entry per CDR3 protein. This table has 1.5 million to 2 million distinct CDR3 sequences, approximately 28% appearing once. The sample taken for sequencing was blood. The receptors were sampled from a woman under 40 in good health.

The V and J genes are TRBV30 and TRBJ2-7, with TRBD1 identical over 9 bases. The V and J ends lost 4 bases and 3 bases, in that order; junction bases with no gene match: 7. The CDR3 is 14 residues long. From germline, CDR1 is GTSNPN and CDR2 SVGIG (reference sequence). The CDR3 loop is CAWTPGTGYYEQYF. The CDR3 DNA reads TGTGCCTGGACCCCTGGGACAGGGTACTACGAGCAGTACTTC.

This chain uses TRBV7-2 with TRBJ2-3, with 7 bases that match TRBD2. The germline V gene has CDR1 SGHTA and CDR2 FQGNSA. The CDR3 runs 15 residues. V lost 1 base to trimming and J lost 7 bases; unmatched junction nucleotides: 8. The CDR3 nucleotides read TGTGCCAGCAGCTTAGGCGGGGGAGGCACCAATACGCAGTATTTT. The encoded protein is CASSLGGGGTNTQYF.

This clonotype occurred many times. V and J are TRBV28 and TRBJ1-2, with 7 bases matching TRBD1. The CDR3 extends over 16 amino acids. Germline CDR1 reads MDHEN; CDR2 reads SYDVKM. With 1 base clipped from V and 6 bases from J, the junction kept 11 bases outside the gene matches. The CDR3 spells CASSLLSRQGLHGYTF. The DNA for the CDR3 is TGTGCCAGCAGTTTATTATCCCGACAGGGATTACATGGCTACACCTTC.

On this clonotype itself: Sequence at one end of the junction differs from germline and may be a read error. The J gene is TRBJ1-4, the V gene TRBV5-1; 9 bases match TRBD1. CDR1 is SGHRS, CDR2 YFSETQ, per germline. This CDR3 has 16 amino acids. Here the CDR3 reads CTSSGGQGTTNEKLFF. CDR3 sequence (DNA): TGCACCAGCAGCGGGGGACAGGGAACAACTAATGAAAAACTGTTTTTT.

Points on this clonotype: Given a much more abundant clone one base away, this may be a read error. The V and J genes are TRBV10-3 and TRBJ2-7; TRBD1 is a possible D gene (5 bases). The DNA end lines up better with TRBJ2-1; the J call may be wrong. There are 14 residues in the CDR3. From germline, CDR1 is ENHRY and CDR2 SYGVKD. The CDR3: CAIRGLQHNNGQFF. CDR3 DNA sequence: TGTGCCATCAGGGGGCTGCAGCACAACAATGGGCAGTTCTTC.

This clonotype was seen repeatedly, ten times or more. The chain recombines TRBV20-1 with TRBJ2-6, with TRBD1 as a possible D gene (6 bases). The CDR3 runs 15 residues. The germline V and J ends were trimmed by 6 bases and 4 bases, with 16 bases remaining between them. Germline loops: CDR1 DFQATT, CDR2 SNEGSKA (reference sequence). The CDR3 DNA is TGCAGTGCGGAGACTAACAGGGCAGGGGCCAACGTCCTGACTTTC. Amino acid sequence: CSAETNRAGANVLTF.

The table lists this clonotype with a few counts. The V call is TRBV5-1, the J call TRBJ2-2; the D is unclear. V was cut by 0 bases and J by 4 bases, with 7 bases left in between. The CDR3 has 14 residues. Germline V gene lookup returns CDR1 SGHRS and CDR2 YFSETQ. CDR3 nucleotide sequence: TGCGCCAGCAGCTTGGATGGTAGCACCGGGGAGCTGTTTTTT. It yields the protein CASSLDGSTGELFF.

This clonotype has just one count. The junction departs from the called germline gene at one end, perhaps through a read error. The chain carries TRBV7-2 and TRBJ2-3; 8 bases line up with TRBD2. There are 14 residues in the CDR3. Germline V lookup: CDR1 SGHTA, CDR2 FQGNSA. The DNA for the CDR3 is TGTGCCAACAGCCATCAGACTAGCGCCGATACGCAGTATTTT. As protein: CANSHQTSADTQYF.

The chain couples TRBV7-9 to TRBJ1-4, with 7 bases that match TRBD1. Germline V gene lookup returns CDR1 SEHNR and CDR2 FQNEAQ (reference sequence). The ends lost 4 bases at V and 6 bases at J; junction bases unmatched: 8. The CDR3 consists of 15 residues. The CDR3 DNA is TGTGCCAGCAGCTACAACAGGGGCGGTGATGAAAAACTGTTTTTT. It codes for CASSYNRGGDEKLFF.

The CDR3 DNA reads as TGCGCCAGCAGCAGAGCGGGGGGAGAGACCCAGTTCTTC. Its translation: CASSRAGGETQFF. This sequence joins TRBV10-1 and TRBJ2-5; 9 bases line up with TRBD2. With the DNA end fitting TRBJ2-1 better, the J assignment may be wrong. Looked up from germline, CDR1 is WNHNN and CDR2 is SYGVQD (reference sequence). This CDR3 is 13 amino acids long.

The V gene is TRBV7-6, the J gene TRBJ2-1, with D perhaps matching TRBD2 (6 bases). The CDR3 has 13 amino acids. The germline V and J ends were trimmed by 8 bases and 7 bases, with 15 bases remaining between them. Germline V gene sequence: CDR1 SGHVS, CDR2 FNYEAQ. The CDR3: CASSGSRANEQFF. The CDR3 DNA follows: TGTGCCAGCTCCGGGAGTAGGGCGAATGAGCAGTTCTTC.

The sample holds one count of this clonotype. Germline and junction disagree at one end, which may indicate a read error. The CDR3 reads CANSYPDRTNTEAFF. CDR3 DNA: TGTGCCAACAGTTACCCCGACAGAACGAACACTGAAGCTTTCTTT. J is TRBJ1-1 and V is TRBV6-2 or TRBV6-3, with a possible D match to TRBD1 (5 bases). From germline, CDR1 is MNHEY and CDR2 SVGEGT. There are 15 residues in the CDR3.

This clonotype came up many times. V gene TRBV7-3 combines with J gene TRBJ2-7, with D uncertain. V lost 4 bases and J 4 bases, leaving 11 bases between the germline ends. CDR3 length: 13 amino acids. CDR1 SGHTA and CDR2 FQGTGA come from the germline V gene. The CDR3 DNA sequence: TGTGCCAGCAGCTCCTACACCGCGTACGAGCAGTACTTC. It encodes CASSSYTAYEQYF.

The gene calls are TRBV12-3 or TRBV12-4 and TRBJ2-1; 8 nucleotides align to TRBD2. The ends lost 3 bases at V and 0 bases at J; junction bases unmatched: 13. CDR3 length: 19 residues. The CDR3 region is CASSLSRLGREDSYNEQFF. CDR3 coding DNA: TGTGCCAGCAGTTTGTCACGATTGGGGCGGGAGGACTCCTACAATGAGCAGTTCTTC.

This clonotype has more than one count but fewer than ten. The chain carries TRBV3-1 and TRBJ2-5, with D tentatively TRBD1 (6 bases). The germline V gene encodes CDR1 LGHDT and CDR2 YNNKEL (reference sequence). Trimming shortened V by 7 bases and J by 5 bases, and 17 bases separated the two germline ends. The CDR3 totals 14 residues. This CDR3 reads CASTRQVGEETQYF. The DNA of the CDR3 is TGTGCCAGCACCAGACAGGTCGGAGAGGAGACCCAGTACTTC.

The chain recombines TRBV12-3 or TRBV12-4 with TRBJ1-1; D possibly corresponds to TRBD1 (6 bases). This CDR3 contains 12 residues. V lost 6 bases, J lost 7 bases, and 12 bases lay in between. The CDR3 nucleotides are TGTGCCAGCAGCAGACAGGATAGTGAAGCTTTCTTT. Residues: CASSRQDSEAFF.